The present TCR beta chain was sequenced within a study of Graves' ophthalmopathy and Graves' hyperthyroidism. Study-level results: With about 88% sensitivity and less than 83% specificity, a 13-signature model separated ophthalmopathy from stable hyperthyroidism.

Those donors who had ophthalmopathy presented with moderate-to-severe activity, a CAS of ≥3, a NOSPECS of ≥4 and a duration under 3 months. The diagnosis combined clinical symptoms, thyroxine, TRAb, thyroid ultrasound and orbital computed tomography scans. Germline V lookup: CDR1 MNHEY, CDR2 SVGEGT. This CDR3 has 15 residues. Deletions cut 2 bases from V and 4 bases from J, with 14 bases between. Concerning this clonotype: The antigen is undetermined.

The TCR beta CDR3 regions underwent amplification from RNA transcripts. Following a first-round RT-PCR that used HTBI primers, a second-round multiplex PCR was carried out. Via MiXCR, TCRdb re-called the multiplex PCR reads, giving one row per CDR3 protein. The sample carries a few hundred thousand distinct CDR3 sequences, roughly a sixth recorded once. The sequence was obtained from an adult man with Graves' ophthalmopathy. Source material: peripheral blood. The chain links TRBV6-2 or TRBV6-3 to TRBJ1-2; D gene ambiguous. The CDR3 nucleotides read TGTGCCAGCAGTTACACAAAGCTAAGCGGCTATGGCTACACCTTC. Translated: CASSYTKLSGYGYTF.